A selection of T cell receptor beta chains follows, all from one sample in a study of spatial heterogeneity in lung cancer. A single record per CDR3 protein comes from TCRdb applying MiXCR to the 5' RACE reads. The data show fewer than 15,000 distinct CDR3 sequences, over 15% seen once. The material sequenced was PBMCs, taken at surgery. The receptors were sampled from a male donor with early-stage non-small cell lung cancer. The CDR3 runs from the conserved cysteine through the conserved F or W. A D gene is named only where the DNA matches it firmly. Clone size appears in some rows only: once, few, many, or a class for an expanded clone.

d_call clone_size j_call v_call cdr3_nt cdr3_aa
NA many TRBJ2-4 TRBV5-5 TGTGCCAGCAGCTTCTTATCGGACAGTAAAAACATTCAGTACTTC CASSFLSDSKNIQYF
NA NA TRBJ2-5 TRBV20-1 TGCAGAGGGGGGACCGGGGAGACCCAGTACTTC CRGGTGETQYF
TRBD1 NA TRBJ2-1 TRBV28 TGTGCCAGCAGTCTGACAGGGGGGGACTACAATGAGCAGTTCTTC CASSLTGGDYNEQFF
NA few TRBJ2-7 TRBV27 TGTGCCAGCAGTTTATCCTATCGTCGCTACGAGCAGTACTTC CASSLSYRRYEQYF
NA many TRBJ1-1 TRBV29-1 TGCAGCGTTGAACAGTCTGAGGGAATGAACACTGAAGCTTTCTTT CSVEQSEGMNTEAFF
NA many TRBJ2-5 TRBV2 TGTGCCAGCAAAACAGGGTCAACCCAAGAGACCCAGTACTTC CASKTGSTQETQYF
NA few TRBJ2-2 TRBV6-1 TGTGCCAGCAGGGGGACGGTCGCGAACACCGGGGAGCTGTTTTTT CASRGTVANTGELFF
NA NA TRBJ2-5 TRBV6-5 TGTGCCAGCAGTTATTCAGAGACCCAGTACTTC CASSYSETQYF
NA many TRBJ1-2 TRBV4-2 TGTGCCAGCAGCCAAGGCCTTACTAACTATGGCTACACCTTC CASSQGLTNYGYTF
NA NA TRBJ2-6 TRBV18 TGTGCCAGCTCACCTTCTCGGACAGTTTTCTCTGGGGCCAACGTCCTGACTTTC CASSPSRTVFSGANVLTF
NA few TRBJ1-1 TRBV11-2 TGTGCCAGCAGCACAGGGACCGGGACAGAAGCTTTCTTT CASSTGTGTEAFF
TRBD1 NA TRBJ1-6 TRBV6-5 TGTGCCAGCAGTTACGGACTCGGTGACAGGGGGTTTTCACCCCTCCACTTT CASSYGLGDRGFSPLHF
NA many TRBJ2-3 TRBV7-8 TGTGCCAGCAGCCTAAGGGTAGTTGTCTCAGATACGCAGTATTTT CASSLRVVVSDTQYF
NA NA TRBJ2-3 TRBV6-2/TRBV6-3 TGTGCCAGCAGTCGGGGCTTAGCGGACCTCACAGATACGCAGTATTTT CASSRGLADLTDTQYF
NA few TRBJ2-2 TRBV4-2 TGTGCCAGCAGCCTGGGACGAAGAGGGGGAGGAACCGGGGAGCTGTTTTTT CASSLGRRGGGTGELFF
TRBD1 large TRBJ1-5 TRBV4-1 TGCGCCAGCAGCCAAGGAGAGGCAGGGGGCTTTCAGCCCCAGCATTTT CASSQGEAGGFQPQHF
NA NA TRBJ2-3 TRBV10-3 TGTGCCATCAGTGATCTAGTCGCGCAGTATTTT CAISDLVAQYF
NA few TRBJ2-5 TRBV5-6 TGTGCCAGCAGCTTGGAGAGGACCCAGTACTTC CASSLERTQYF
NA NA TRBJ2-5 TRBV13 TGTGCCAGCAGCTTAGGAGGGGACCTCCAAGAGACCCAGTACTTC CASSLGGDLQETQYF
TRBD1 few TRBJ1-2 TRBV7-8 TGTGCCAGCAGCTTAAGGCGGGGACAGGGGATTGCGGATGGCTACACCTTC CASSLRRGQGIADGYTF
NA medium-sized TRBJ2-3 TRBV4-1 TGCGCCAGCAGTCCCCCTGGGGCGGATACGCAGTATTTT CASSPPGADTQYF
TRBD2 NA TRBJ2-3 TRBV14 TGTGCCAGCAGCCAAGAAGGAGGACTAGCGGGAGGGCTGGGAGATACGCAGTATTTT CASSQEGGLAGGLGDTQYF
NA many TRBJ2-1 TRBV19 TGTGCCAGTAGTATAGATAAGCTTTGGGACTTGGGGAATGAGCAGTTCTTC CASSIDKLWDLGNEQFF
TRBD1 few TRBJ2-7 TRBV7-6 TGTGCCAGCAGCTTAGCGGGGACAGGGCTGGACGAGCAGTACTTC CASSLAGTGLDEQYF
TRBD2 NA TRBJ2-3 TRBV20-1 TGCAGTGCTAGAGATCGCCTAGCGGGAAGTCGGGCAGATACGCAGTATTTT CSARDRLAGSRADTQYF